This TCR beta chain was captured by sequencing in a study of blood T cell repertoires in COVID-19. Germline CDR1 is SGHDT and CDR2 is YYEEEE. After removal of 1 base from V and 3 bases from J, the junction contained 7 bases not matched to a gene. The CDR3 length is 17 residues. Clones were read by immunoSEQ multiplex PCR, and TCRdb kept only the in-frame ones, dropping some. Altogether 250,000 to 350,000 clones are present, around 90% being singletons, with the ten largest covering 0.94%. The sequence came from a middle-aged woman who had recovered from COVID-19. Sequenced: peripheral blood. The V call is TRBV5-6, the J call TRBJ2-6, with TRBD1 matching 7 bases. As DNA, the CDR3 is TGTGCCAGCAGCTTGAGACAGGGTTTGGGTGGGGCCAACGTCCTGACTTTC. Translation gives CASSLRQGLGGANVLTF.